These 14 T cell receptor beta chains originate from one sample sequenced in a study of blood T cells in healthy people across ages. With a J-beta primer mix and a sample-barcoded 5' primer, a second PCR ran about 7 to 12 cycles. TCRdb called the 5' RACE reads again in MiXCR, with one record for every CDR3 protein. The sample includes hundreds of thousands of distinct CDR3 sequences, about 40% of them seen just once. Sequenced: blood. The receptors were sampled from a woman aged 55-70 years in good health.

The CDR3 here is CASSRGQDVEAFF. The CDR3 DNA follows: TGTGCCAGCTCACGGGGACAGGACGTTGAAGCTTTCTTT. V is TRBV18 and J is TRBJ1-1, with TRBD1 matching over 8 bases. The germline V gene encodes CDR1 KGHSH and CDR2 LQKENI. The CDR3 extends over 13 amino acids. The V gene end was trimmed by 4 bases and the J gene end by 7 bases; junction bases not matched to a gene: 5.

In this sample, this clonotype turned up once. The chain links TRBV10-3 to TRBJ1-2; D is ambiguous. CDR3 length: 18 amino acids. The V end was cut by 2 bases, the J end by 0 bases, with 19 bases between. Germline loops: CDR1 ENHRY, CDR2 SYGVKD. CDR3 protein: CAISEPNVLQASNYGYTF. CDR3 DNA: TGTGCCATCAGTGAGCCAAACGTGCTGCAGGCATCTAACTATGGCTACACCTTC.

The chain couples TRBV3-1 to TRBJ2-5, with D perhaps matching TRBD2 (6 bases). The CDR3 covers 15 residues. CDR1 and CDR2 from the germline V gene are LGHDT and YNNKEL (reference sequence). The V end lost 2 bases, the J end lost 2 bases, and 12 bases lay between the germline ends. CDR3 in DNA: TGTGCCAGCAGCCAATATGCGGGGAGACAAGAGACCCAGTACTTC. Translated, it gives CASSQYAGRQETQYF.

This clonotype has a handful of counts. The gene calls are TRBV7-2 and TRBJ2-2; no clear D gene. This CDR3 spans 11 amino acids. V dropped 4 bases and J dropped 7 bases, with 4 bases sitting between them. CDR1 and CDR2 from the germline V gene are SGHTA and FQGNSA. The chain's CDR3 is CASSSYGELFF. In nucleotides, the CDR3 is TGTGCCAGCAGCTCCTACGGGGAGCTGTTTTTT.

The CDR3 here is CASSLTWTGRTEAFF. As DNA, the CDR3 is TGTGCCAGCAGCCTGACTTGGACAGGACGCACTGAAGCTTTCTTT. V usage is TRBV7-2 and J usage is TRBJ1-1, with 7 bases identical to TRBD1. There are 15 residues in the CDR3. Looked up from germline, CDR1 is SGHTA and CDR2 is FQGNSA. V shed 5 bases, J shed 4 bases, and the junction held 10 bases outside the gene matches.

The rearrangement uses TRBV5-1 and TRBJ1-2; 12 nucleotides line up with TRBD1. The length of the CDR3 is 17 residues. With V trimmed by 3 bases and J by 4 bases, 10 bases remained unmatched. The germline V gene has CDR1 SGHRS and CDR2 YFSETQ. CDR3 in amino acids: CASSSGTGGFPTYGYTF. The DNA of the CDR3 is TGCGCCAGCAGCTCTGGGACAGGGGGCTTCCCTACCTATGGCTACACCTTC.

Remarks on this clonotype: A read error may account for a junction end that differs from germline. CDR3 region: CASSPGTSGSADAQYF. The DNA of the CDR3 is TGTGCCAGCAGTCCCGGGACTAGCGGGTCCGCAGATGCGCAGTATTTT. The chain links TRBV6-2 or TRBV6-3 to TRBJ2-3; 12 nucleotides agree with TRBD2. The CDR3 runs 16 residues. Germline CDR1 and CDR2: MNHEY and SVGEGT.

This clonotype was observed a handful of times. One end of the junction varies from germline; a read error may be responsible. The chain joins TRBV12-3 or TRBV12-4 to TRBJ2-7, with 7 nucleotides matching TRBD1. The CDR3 is 12 amino acids. The CDR3 DNA reads as TGTGCCGGCAGGGCAGGGGGCTACGAGCAGTACTTC. Translation: CAGRAGGYEQYF.

Worth noting for this clonotype: Germline and junction disagree at one end, which may indicate a read error. The J gene is TRBJ1-6, the V gene TRBV2; no firm D call. From germline, CDR1 is SNHLY and CDR2 FYNNEI. This CDR3 has 11 residues. CDR3 sequence reads: CASLYSSPLHF. CDR3 nucleotides: TGTGCCAGCCTGTATAGTTCACCCCTCCACTTT.

The chain uses TRBV11-2 and TRBJ1-1; the D gene is possibly TRBD1 (6 bases). Per germline, CDR1 SGHAT and CDR2 FQNNGV. The CDR3 is made up of 14 amino acids. The V end lost 1 base, the J end lost 5 bases, and 11 bases lay between the germline ends. DNA for the CDR3: TGTGCCAGCAGCTTAGTGAGGGGGGAAACTGAAGCTTTCTTT. Translating it yields CASSLVRGETEAFF.

V and J are TRBV20-1 and TRBJ1-2, with a possible D match to TRBD1 (6 bases). V dropped 6 bases and J dropped 5 bases, with 13 bases sitting between them. The CDR3 length is 12 residues. Germline CDR1 and CDR2: DFQATT and SNEGSKA (reference sequence). CDR3 sequence (DNA): TGCAGTGCAACAGGGTCAGAGTATGGCTACACCTTC. Translated, it gives CSATGSEYGYTF.

This clonotype has only a few counts. This chain connects TRBV9 to TRBJ2-3, with 12 bases matching TRBD2. The CDR3 spans 17 residues. Trimming cost V 4 bases and J 4 bases; bases outside gene matches: 10. Germline values: CDR1 SGDLS, CDR2 YYNGEE. This CDR3 reads CASSTQTSGSRSDTQYF. DNA of the CDR3: TGTGCCAGCAGCACCCAGACTAGCGGGAGTAGGTCAGATACGCAGTATTTT.

The rearrangement joins TRBV28 to TRBJ1-4, with 7 positions matching TRBD1. The germline gives CDR1 MDHEN, CDR2 SYDVKM. V lost 4 bases and J lost 0; bases outside the gene matches: 5. The CDR3 spans 16 residues. The CDR3 sequence is CASSSPGGSTNEKLFF. The CDR3 coding sequence is TGTGCCAGCAGTTCCCCAGGGGGATCAACTAATGAAAAACTGTTTTTT.

This clonotype was detected only a few times. The chain combines TRBV9 with TRBJ1-4; TRBD1 aligns across 7 bases. CDR3 length: 17 amino acids. The trim removed 3 bases at V and 5 bases at J, leaving 13 bases unmatched. Germline loops: CDR1 SGDLS, CDR2 YYNGEE. CDR3 sequence reads: CASSGTGTVTGNEKLFF. CDR3 nucleotide sequence: TGTGCCAGCAGCGGGACCGGGACAGTTACGGGAAATGAAAAACTGTTTTTT.